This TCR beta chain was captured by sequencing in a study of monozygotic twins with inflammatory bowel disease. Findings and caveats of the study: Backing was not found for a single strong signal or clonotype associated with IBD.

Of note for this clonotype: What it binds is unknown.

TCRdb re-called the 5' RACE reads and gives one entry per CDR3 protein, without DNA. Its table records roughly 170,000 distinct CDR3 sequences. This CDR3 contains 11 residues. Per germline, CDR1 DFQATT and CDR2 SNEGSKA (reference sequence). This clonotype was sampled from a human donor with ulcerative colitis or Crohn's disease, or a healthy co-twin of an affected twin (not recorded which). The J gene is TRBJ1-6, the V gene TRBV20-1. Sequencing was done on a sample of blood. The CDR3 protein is CSARDRLPLHF.